This T cell receptor beta chain emerged from a study of shared clonotypes between healthy human individuals. Looking at the study overall: Per donor, CD8 memory used one plate, CD8 naive used two, CD4 memory used three and CD4 naive used three. Study-level results: Naive CD4 clonotype sharing across several donors was 4% to 5.5%. The donor pool, a small one, limited the genetic and exposure-history diversity represented.

Comments on this clone: The antigen remains undetermined.

The test was conducted at deep level. TCRdb's copy holds only in-frame clones and misses some; the assay was immunoSEQ multiplex PCR. The sample includes over 1.5 million clones, approximately 98% seen only once; the top ten take about 0.45%. Germline CDR1 reads MGHDK; CDR2 reads SYGVNS. V dropped 0 bases and J dropped 4 bases, with 6 bases sitting between them. CDR3 length: 13 amino acids. The chain links TRBV25-1 to TRBJ2-5, with no clear D. Input material: naive CD4+ T cells sorted from blood. Described subset: CD45RA+ positively selected. This sequence was found in a man aged 25-45 years in good health. DNA of the CDR3: TGTGCCAGCAGTGAATATAAGAGAGAGACCCAGTACTTC. Its translation: CASSEYKRETQYF. Full variable domain (remainder filled in from reference TRBV25-1 and TRBJ2-5): EADIYQTPRYLVIGTGKKITLECSQTMGHDKMYWYQQDPGMELHLIHYSYGVNSTEKGDLSSESTVSRIRTEHFPLTLESARPSHTSQYLCASSEYKRETQYFGPGTRLLVL.